One sample yielded the 17 T cell receptor beta chains listed below, sequenced in a study of tissue T cells after allogeneic stem cell transplantation. As to time point: mouse harvest day 7 after allogeneic transplant. Mouse grafts combined 10^7 T-cell-depleted bone marrow cells with 10^6 splenic CD5+ T cells. Assay used: immunoSEQ multiplex PCR; TCRdb lists only in-frame clones, some missing. The sample consists of roughly 5,000 clones, just over 50% of them appearing once. Sequencing used gut tissue. These receptors were obtained from a female BALB/c mouse given C57BL/6 T cells with graft-versus-host disease after an allogeneic hematopoietic cell transplant.

A note on this clone: These gene names are mouse names. The part of the CDR3 DNA that was read is TGTGCCAGCAGAGACAGGGGGCAAGACACCCAGTAC. It codes for CASRDRGQDTQY. The entire CDR3 protein reads CASRDRGQDTQYF. The chain employs TRBV15 and TRBJ2-5; 9 bases are shared with TRBD1. The CDR3 extends 1 residue past the end of the read, so its final part is completed from the germline J gene. The CDR3 runs to 13 residues. From germline, CDR1 is SGHND and CDR2 FRSKSL. The trim removed 6 bases at V and 3 bases at J, leaving 1 base unmatched. The full variable domain, in which reference TRBV15 and TRBJ2-5 provide the parts outside the CDR3, is DAGVTQTPRHEVAEKGQTIILKCEPVSGHNDLFWYRQTKIQGLELLSYFRSKSLMEDGGAFKDRFKAEMLNSSFSTLKIQPTEPKDSAVYLCASRDRGQDTQYFGPGTRLLVL.

Turning to this clone: Genes here carry mouse names. The read comes to an end 1 residue before the CDR3 does, leaving the germline J gene to fill in the end. The chain links TRBV13-2 to TRBJ2-5; D uncertain. This CDR3 has 12 residues. Germline lookup yields CDR1 NNHNN and CDR2 SYGAGS (reference sequence). Trimming cost V 2 bases and J 4 bases, with 5 bases left between them. CDR3 DNA, as far as it was read: TGTGCCAGCGGTGACGGGAAAGACACCCAGTAC. Translation: CASGDGKDTQY. The whole CDR3 sequence reads CASGDGKDTQYF.

This clone was picked up one time. Genes and germline are mouse. Read coverage stops 1 residue before the CDR3 terminus; the germline J gene supplies the remainder. The chain joins TRBV31 to TRBJ2-2; D remains ambiguous. This CDR3 has 12 amino acids. Trimming cost V 3 bases and J 6 bases, with 8 bases left between them. From germline, CDR1 is GKSSPN and CDR2 SITVG. CDR3: CAWSPGPGQLYF. CDR3 DNA (partial): TGTGCCTGGAGCCCCGGGCCCGGGCAGCTCTAC.

To note about this clone: Gene names and germline match the mouse. The read gets to within 1 residue of the CDR3 end, and the germline J gene fills in the rest. V is TRBV19 and J is TRBJ2-4, with 13 bases matching TRBD2. CDR3 length: 15 residues. Germline lookup yields CDR1 FNHDT and CDR2 SITEND (reference sequence). V lost 6 bases to trimming and J lost 6 bases; unmatched junction nucleotides: 7. CDR3 DNA (partial): TGTGCCAGCATCAAGGACTGGGGGGGCGGGAACACCTTGTAC. This gives the protein CASIKDWGGGNTLY. The whole CDR3 protein is CASIKDWGGGNTLYF.

This clone was observed a few times. Mouse germline and gene names are used. The part of the CDR3 DNA that was read is TGTGCCTGGAGTCCCTGGGGGGCTAGTGCAGAAACGCTGTAT. Encoded protein: CAWSPWGASAETLY. The CDR3 in its entirety is CAWSPWGASAETLYF. The V and J genes are TRBV31 and TRBJ2-3; 8 nucleotides match TRBD2. The read terminates 1 residue before the CDR3 end, so the remaining end is supplied by the germline J gene. Losses at the gene ends were 1 base for V and 0 bases for J; bases not matched to a gene: 3. The CDR3 runs to 15 residues. Germline CDR1 is GKSSPN and CDR2 is SITVG.

This clone has just a few counts. All gene names here are mouse names. The CDR3 is cut off 1 residue early in the read; its end comes from the germline J gene. The chain recombines TRBV3 with TRBJ2-1, with 7 positions matching TRBD2. The germline gives CDR1 SNHLY, CDR2 FYNGKV (reference sequence). The CDR3 has 16 amino acids. Trimming removed 2 bases from V and 4 bases from J; junction bases left unmatched: 8. The CDR3 here is CASSLTGAAGYAEQFF. CDR3 DNA, as far as it was read: TGTGCCAGCAGCTTAACTGGGGCGGCGGGGTATGCTGAGCAGTTC.

This clone was picked up a small number of times. Gene names denote mouse genes. The DNA ends 1 residue before the CDR3 does, and the rest of the CDR3 is filled in from the germline J gene. The rearrangement links TRBV26 to TRBJ2-7; TRBD1 is a possible D gene (6 bases). The CDR3 is 14 residues long. The germline gives CDR1 KGHPV, CDR2 FQNQEV (reference sequence). Trimming removed 4 bases from V and 0 bases from J, with 10 bases in between. The CDR3 sequence: CASSPGHSSYEQYF. The CDR3 DNA, read in part, is TGTGCCAGCAGTCCGGGACATAGCTCCTATGAACAGTAC.

By share of the sample, this clone is medium-sized. Gene and germline names: mouse. The CDR3 end falls 1 residue outside the read, so it is completed with the germline J gene. This chain links TRBV23 with TRBJ2-7; the table's D call, TRBD2, was not checked against the DNA. Germline CDR1 and CDR2: KGHTA and FQNQQP. CDR3 length equals 14 residues. The CDR3 reads CSSSHSTGSYEQYF. The CDR3 bases that were read are TGCTCCAGCAGTCACTCGACTGGGTCCTATGAACAGTAC.

This clone has just a few counts. Gene names are mouse gene names. The CDR3 end is not reached by the read, which stops 1 residue before it; the germline J gene fills it in. The rearrangement uses TRBV26 and TRBJ1-5; D uncertain. Deletions cut 2 bases from V and 8 bases from J, with 1 base between. This CDR3 is built from 10 residues. Germline V gives CDR1 KGHPV, CDR2 FQNQEV (reference sequence). The sequenced part of the CDR3 DNA is TGTGCCAGCAGTCTGAAGGCTCCGCTT. Residues: CASSLKAPL. Given in full, the CDR3 is CASSLKAPLF.

Comment on this clone: The gene names given are mouse names. The read ends 1 residue shy of where the CDR3 ends; the end is completed using the germline J gene. The chain is built from TRBV23 and TRBJ1-1. CDR3 size: 13 residues. Germline V gene data show CDR1 as KGHTA and CDR2 as FQNQQP. This CDR3 is CSSSPGRNTEVFF. The DNA read from the CDR3 is TGCTCCAGCAGTCCGGGACGGAACACAGAAGTCTTC.

Note on this clone: Gene names are the mouse ones. The CDR3 loop is CGAKLGGAETLYF. The part of the CDR3 DNA that was read is TGTGGTGCTAAGCTGGGGGGGGCAGAAACGCTGTAT. The V call is TRBV20, the J call TRBJ2-3, with 9 bases identical to TRBD2. The read is 1 residue too short to cover the CDR3 end, so that end is filled in from the germline J gene. The CDR3 is 13 amino acids. The junction had 2 bases not matched to a gene; V was cut back by 4 bases and J by 3 bases. Germline loops: CDR1 GFQATS, CDR2 STVNSAI.

As for this clone: Mouse gene names and germline throughout. The read halts 1 residue ahead of the CDR3 end, with the missing end drawn from the germline J gene. The chain combines TRBV3 with TRBJ1-4, with 9 bases identical to TRBD1. J gave up 4 bases and V 5 bases, and 5 bases lay outside the gene matches. Germline V CDR1 and CDR2: SNHLY, FYNGKV (reference sequence). The CDR3 extends over 15 amino acids. This CDR3 reads CASSVGQGGNERLFF. Incomplete CDR3 DNA: TGTGCCAGCAGCGTGGGACAGGGAGGCAACGAAAGATTATTT.

To note about this clone: Gene names refer to mouse genes. The read ends 1 residue early relative to the CDR3; the germline J gene fills the gap. V gene TRBV26 combines with J gene TRBJ2-5; D is unresolved. Trimming took 5 bases from V and 3 from J, leaving 9 bases between them. The CDR3 is 13 residues long. CDR1 KGHPV and CDR2 FQNQEV come from the germline V gene (reference sequence). Partial CDR3 DNA: TGTGCCAGCAGTTCGTACGGGCAAGACACCCAGTAC. It codes for CASSSYGQDTQY. The entire CDR3 reads CASSSYGQDTQYF.

Remarks on this clone: The listed genes are named as in mouse. The sequence runs out 1 residue before the end of the CDR3; the remainder is reconstructed from the germline J gene. The rearrangement links TRBV15 to TRBJ2-7; 12 bases align to TRBD2. The V gene's germline CDR1 is SGHND and CDR2 FRSKSL. CDR3 size: 14 residues. The trim removed 4 bases at V and 6 bases at J, leaving 4 bases unmatched. CDR3 bases read: TGTGCCAGCAGTTACGGACTGGGGGGGGTTGAACAGTAC. Translation gives CASSYGLGGVEQY. The CDR3 as a whole reads CASSYGLGGVEQYF.

This clone is termed large. Here the gene names and germline are mouse. The CDR3 is cut off 1 residue early in the read; its end comes from the germline J gene. The genes are TRBV16 and TRBJ2-7, with D perhaps matching TRBD1 (5 bases). This CDR3 is 14 amino acids long. CDR1 and CDR2 (germline): SGHSA, FRNQAP. Between the trimmed V and J ends, which lost 3 bases and 0 bases, there was a span of 9 bases. The chain's CDR3 is CASSFDSISYEQYF. The sequenced CDR3 bases are TGTGCAAGCAGCTTCGACAGTATCTCCTATGAACAGTAC.

Remarks on this clone: These gene names are mouse names. The read ends 1 residue shy of where the CDR3 ends; the end is completed using the germline J gene. The chain recombines TRBV3 with TRBJ2-7, with TRBD2 matching 9 bases. The CDR3 is 14 amino acids. J was trimmed by 5 bases and V by 5 bases; bases with no gene match: 7. CDR1 SNHLY and CDR2 FYNGKV come from the germline V gene (reference sequence). Incomplete CDR3 DNA: TGTGCCAGCAGCCCGACTGGGGGAGGGAATGAACAGTAC. Encoded protein: CASSPTGGGNEQY. The whole CDR3 region reads CASSPTGGGNEQYF.

In the case of this clone: These gene names are mouse names. With the read ending 1 residue before the CDR3 end, the germline J gene is used to fill in that end. This chain connects TRBV1 to TRBJ1-6; a possible D gene is TRBD1 (5 bases). TRBJ1-6 is flagged as an ORF with uncertain function. The CDR3 sequence is 15 residues long. The V and J ends lost 0 bases and 4 bases respectively, with 7 bases between them. CDR1 NSQYPW and CDR2 LRSPGD come from the germline V gene (reference sequence). The CDR3 protein is CTCSADPGYNSPLYF. The sequenced CDR3 bases are TGCACCTGCAGTGCAGATCCAGGGTATAATTCGCCCCTCTAC.